The T cell receptor (beta chain) described here comes from a study of cytomegalovirus exposure and HLA in healthy donors. Study-wide background: About 200 million T cells yielded 120 million or so unique TCR beta sequences, as an earlier analysis found. The Caucasian-associated ancestry cluster contained about four fifths of the roughly 370 genotyped donors.

Comments on this clone: Its antigen is not known.

The study ran its PCR with 60 Vbeta and 13 Jbeta primers. Sequencing used immunoSEQ multiplex PCR; TCRdb keeps in-frame clones, though not all of them. Of over 200,000 clones in the sample, more than 75% are singletons; the top ten hold roughly 1.3%. Study-wide results and caveats: As a later analysis showed, several of the most significant clusters appeared to be linked to common viral pathogens.

Germline V gene data show CDR1 as LNHDA and CDR2 as SQIVND (reference sequence). The CDR3 sequence is 15 residues long. The germline V and J ends were trimmed by 8 bases and 2 bases, with 13 bases remaining between them. V usage is TRBV19 and J usage is TRBJ2-6, with a tentative D call TRBD1 (5 bases). This TCR was sampled from a human donor in good health. The source material was PBMCs. The CDR3 is CASGSPRAGANVLTF. The CDR3 nucleotides are TGTGCCAGTGGGTCACCCAGGGCTGGGGCCAACGTCCTGACTTTC.